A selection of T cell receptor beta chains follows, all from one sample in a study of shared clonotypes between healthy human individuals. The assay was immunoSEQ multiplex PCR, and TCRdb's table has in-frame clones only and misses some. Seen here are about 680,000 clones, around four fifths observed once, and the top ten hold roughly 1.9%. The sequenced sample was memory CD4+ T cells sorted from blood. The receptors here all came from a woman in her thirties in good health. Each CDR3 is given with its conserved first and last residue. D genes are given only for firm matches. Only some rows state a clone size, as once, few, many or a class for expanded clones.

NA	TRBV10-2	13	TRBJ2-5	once	TGCGCCAGCCTGAGGGGGGGGGAAGAGACCCAGTACTTC	CASLRGGEETQYF
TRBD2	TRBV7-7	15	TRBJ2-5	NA	TGTGCCAGCAGCTACGGGAGGACACCTCAAGAGACCCAGTACTTC	CASSYGRTPQETQYF
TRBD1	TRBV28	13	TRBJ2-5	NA	TGTGCCAGCAGTCGACAGGGTAGTGGGACCCAGTACTTC	CASSRQGSGTQYF
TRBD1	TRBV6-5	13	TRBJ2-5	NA	TGTGCCAGCCGAGGGACAGCGCAAGAGACCCAGTACTTC	CASRGTAQETQYF
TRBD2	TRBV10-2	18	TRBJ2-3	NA	TGCGCCAGCAGTGAGCCCCGCGGGACTAGCGGGAGTCCGAATACGCAGTATTTT	CASSEPRGTSGSPNTQYF
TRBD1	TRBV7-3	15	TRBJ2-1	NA	TGTGCCAGCAGCGAAGGGACAGGGCTTTACAATGAGCAGTTCTTC	CASSEGTGLYNEQFF
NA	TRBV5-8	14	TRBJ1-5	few	TGTGCCAGCAGGCCAATGCGGGGGGATCAGCCCCAGCATTTT	CASRPMRGDQPQHF
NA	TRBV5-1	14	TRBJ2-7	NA	TGCGCCAGCAGCTTGGCCGGGGGCTTGTACGAGCAGTACTTC	CASSLAGGLYEQYF
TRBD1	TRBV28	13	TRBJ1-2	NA	TGTGCCAGCAGTGTGGGACAGGGTCATGGCTACACCTTC	CASSVGQGHGYTF
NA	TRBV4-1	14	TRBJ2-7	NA	TGCGCCAGCAGCCAAGACGGACGCTCCTACGAGCAGTACTTC	CASSQDGRSYEQYF
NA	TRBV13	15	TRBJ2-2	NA	TGTGCCAGCAAGAGACAGGGATCGGGGGCCGGGGAGCTGTTTTTT	CASKRQGSGAGELFF
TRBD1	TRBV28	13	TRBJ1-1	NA	TGTGCCAGCAGCGGGACAGGGATCACTGAAGCTTTCTTT	CASSGTGITEAFF
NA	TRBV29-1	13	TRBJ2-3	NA	TGCTCAAACCTTGGCGGAGACACAGATACGCAGTATTTT	CSNLGGDTDTQYF
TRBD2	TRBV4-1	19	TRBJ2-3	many	TGCGCCAGCAGCCAAGAGGCGGCTAGCGGGAGGTCCCGCACAGATACGCAGTATTTT	CASSQEAASGRSRTDTQYF
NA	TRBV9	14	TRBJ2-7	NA	TGTGCCAGCAGCGAGGGACAAGCCTCCTACGAGCAGTACTTC	CASSEGQASYEQYF
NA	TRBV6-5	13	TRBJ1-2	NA	TGTGCCAGCACCTTGGACAGAAGCTATGGCTACACCTTC	CASTLDRSYGYTF
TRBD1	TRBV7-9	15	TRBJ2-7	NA	TGTGCCAGCAGCTCCGGACAGGGCGCAACCTACGAGCAGTACTTC	CASSSGQGATYEQYF
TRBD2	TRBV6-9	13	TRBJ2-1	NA	TGTGCCAGCAGTCCCGGGGGGTCCGACGAGCAGTTCTTC	CASSPGGSDEQFF
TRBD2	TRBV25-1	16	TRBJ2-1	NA	TGTGCCAGCAGTGACCAGAAAGCGGGAACGGGCAATGAGCAGTTCTTC	CASSDQKAGTGNEQFF
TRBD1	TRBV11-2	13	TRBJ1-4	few	TGTGCCAGCAGTCGGGACAGGGCCGAAAAACTGTTTTTT	CASSRDRAEKLFF
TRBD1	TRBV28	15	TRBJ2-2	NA	TGTGCCAGCACTTTCGGGACAGAACACACCGGGGAGCTGTTTTTT	CASTFGTEHTGELFF
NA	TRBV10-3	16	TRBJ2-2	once	TGTGCCATCAGGGTCGACCTTGCCGCTAACACCGGGGAGCTGTTTTTT	CAIRVDLAANTGELFF